The T cell receptor beta chain described here comes from a study of blood T cell repertoires in COVID-19. Looking at the study overall: Whether acute or convalescent, the COVID-19 samples came from the United States, Italy and Spain. T cells, B-cell-depleted T cells, or PBMCs supplied cDNA or gDNA.

Per the germline V gene, CDR1 is MNHEY and CDR2 is SMNVEV (reference sequence). With 1 base clipped from V and 2 bases from J, the junction kept 2 bases outside the gene matches. CDR3 length: 15 amino acids. Per the authors' pipeline: It was from reference gene primer amplification that nucleated cell counts were estimated. Repertoires were generated with immunoSEQ multiplex PCR, while TCRdb's copy carries only in-frame clones and drops some. D and trimming come from the DNA, and the V and J calls and clone size come from that table. Here the sample spans roughly 100,000 clones, less than 90% being singletons.

This TCR came from a man aged 65 to 85 with active or convalescent COVID-19. This chain uses TRBV27 with TRBJ1-5; the match to TRBD1 covers 7 bases. Specimen: peripheral blood. CDR3 in amino acids: CASSLFRGRNQPQHF. DNA for the CDR3: TGTGCCAGCAGTTTATTTAGGGGGCGCAATCAGCCCCAGCATTTT.